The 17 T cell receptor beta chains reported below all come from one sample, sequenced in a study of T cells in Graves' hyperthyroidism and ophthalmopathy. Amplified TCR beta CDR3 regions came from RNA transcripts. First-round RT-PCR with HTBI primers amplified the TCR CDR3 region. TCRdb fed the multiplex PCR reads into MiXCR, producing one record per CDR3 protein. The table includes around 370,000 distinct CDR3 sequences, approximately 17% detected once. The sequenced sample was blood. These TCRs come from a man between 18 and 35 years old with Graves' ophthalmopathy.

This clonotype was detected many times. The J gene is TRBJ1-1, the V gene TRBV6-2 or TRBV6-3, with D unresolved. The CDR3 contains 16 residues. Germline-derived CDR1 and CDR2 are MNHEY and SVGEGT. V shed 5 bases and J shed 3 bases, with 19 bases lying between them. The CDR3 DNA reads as TGTGCCAGCAGTCCCCCTGCCGGGGAGTTACACACTGAAGCTTTCTTT. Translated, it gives CASSPPAGELHTEAFF.

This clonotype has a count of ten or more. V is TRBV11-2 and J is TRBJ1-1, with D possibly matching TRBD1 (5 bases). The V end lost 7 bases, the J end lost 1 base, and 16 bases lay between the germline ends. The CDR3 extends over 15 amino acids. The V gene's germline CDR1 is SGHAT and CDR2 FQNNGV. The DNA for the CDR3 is TGTGCCAGCACCACCCACAGGCTCCGGAACACTGAAGCTTTCTTT. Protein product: CASTTHRLRNTEAFF.

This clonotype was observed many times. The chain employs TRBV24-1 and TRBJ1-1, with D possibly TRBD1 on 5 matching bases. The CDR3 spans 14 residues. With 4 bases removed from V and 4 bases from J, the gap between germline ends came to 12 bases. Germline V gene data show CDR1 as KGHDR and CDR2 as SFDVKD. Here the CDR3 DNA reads TGTGCCACCAGTGACCCAGGGTCGGGCACTGAAGCTTTCTTT. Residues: CATSDPGSGTEAFF.

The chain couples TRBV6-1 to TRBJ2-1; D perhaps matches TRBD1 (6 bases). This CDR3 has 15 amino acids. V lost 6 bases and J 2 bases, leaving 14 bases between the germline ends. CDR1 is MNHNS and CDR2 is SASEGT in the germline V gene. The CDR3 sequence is CASRLRGGPYNEQFF. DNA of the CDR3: TGTGCCAGCAGGCTGCGTGGGGGCCCCTACAATGAGCAGTTCTTC.

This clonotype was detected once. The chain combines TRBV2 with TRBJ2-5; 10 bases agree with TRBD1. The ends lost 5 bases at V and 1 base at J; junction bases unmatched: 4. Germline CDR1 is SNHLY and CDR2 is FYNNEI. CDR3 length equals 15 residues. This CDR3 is CASSPRQGAQETQYF. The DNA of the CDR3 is TGTGCCAGCAGTCCCCGACAGGGGGCCCAAGAGACCCAGTACTTC.

The CDR3 here is CASSTWSGATNEKLFF. CDR3 sequence (DNA): TGTGCCAGCAGTACTTGGTCAGGGGCAACTAATGAAAAACTGTTTTTT. The rearrangement joins TRBV25-1 to TRBJ1-4; a weak D match, TRBD1 (6 bases). Germline-derived CDR1 and CDR2 are MGHDK and SYGVNS. The length of the CDR3 is 16 residues. The V end was cut by 5 bases, the J end by 0 bases, with 13 bases between.

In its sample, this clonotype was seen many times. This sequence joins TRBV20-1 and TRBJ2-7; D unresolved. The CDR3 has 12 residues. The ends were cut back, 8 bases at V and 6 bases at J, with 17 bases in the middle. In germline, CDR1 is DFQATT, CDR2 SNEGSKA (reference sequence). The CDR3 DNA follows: TGCAGTCCCATAGCTCAGGCGAGCGAGCAGTACTTC. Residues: CSPIAQASEQYF.

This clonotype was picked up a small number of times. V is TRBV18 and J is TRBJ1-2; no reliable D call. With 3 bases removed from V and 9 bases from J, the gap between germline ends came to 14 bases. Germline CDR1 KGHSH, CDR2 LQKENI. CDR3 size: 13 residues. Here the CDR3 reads CASSPSDTRSYTF. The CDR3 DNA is TGTGCCAGCTCACCTTCCGACACGCGCAGCTACACCTTC.

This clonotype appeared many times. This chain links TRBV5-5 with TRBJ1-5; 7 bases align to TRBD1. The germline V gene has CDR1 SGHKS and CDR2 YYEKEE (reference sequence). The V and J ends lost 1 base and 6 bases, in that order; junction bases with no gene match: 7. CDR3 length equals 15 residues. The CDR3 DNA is TGTGCCAGCAGCTTGAAAGGGGGCCTTGTTCAGCCCCAGCATTTT. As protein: CASSLKGGLVQPQHF.

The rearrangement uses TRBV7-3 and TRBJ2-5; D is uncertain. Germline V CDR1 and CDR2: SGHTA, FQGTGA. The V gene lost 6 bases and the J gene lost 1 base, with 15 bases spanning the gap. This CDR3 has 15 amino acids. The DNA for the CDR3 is TGTGCCAGCAGTCCAACAGTCGGCGGCCAAGAGACCCAGTACTTC. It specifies CASSPTVGGQETQYF.

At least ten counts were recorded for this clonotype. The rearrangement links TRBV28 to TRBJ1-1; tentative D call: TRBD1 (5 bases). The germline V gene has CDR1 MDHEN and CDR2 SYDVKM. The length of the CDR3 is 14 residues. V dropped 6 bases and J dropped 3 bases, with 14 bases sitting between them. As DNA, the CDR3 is TGTGCCAGCAGACCCCTTCAGGGAGACACTGAAGCTTTCTTT. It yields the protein CASRPLQGDTEAFF.

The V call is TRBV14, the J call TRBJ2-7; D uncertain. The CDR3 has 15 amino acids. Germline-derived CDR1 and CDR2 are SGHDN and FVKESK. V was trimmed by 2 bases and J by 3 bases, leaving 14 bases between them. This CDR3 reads CASSQFSSGVYEQYF. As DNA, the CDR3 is TGTGCCAGCAGCCAATTTTCATCAGGCGTCTACGAGCAGTACTTC.

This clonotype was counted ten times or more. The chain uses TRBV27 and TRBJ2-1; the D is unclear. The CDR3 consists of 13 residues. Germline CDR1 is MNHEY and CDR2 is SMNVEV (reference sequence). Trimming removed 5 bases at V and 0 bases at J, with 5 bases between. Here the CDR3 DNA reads TGTGCCAGCAGTCATAGCTCCTACAATGAGCAGTTCTTC. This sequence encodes CASSHSSYNEQFF.

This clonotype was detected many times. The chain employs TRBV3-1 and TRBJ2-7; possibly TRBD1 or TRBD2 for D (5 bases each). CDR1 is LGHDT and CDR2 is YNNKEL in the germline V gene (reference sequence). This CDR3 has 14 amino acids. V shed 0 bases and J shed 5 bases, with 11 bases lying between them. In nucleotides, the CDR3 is TGTGCCAGCAGCCAAGAATGGGGACCAAACGAGCAGTACTTC. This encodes CASSQEWGPNEQYF.

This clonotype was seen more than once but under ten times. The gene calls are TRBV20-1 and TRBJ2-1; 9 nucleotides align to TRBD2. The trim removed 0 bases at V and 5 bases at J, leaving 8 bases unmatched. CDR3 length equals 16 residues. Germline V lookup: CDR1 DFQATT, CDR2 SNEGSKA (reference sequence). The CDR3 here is CSARDLRAGGHNEQFF. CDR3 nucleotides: TGCAGTGCTAGAGATCTACGAGCGGGGGGCCACAATGAGCAGTTCTTC.

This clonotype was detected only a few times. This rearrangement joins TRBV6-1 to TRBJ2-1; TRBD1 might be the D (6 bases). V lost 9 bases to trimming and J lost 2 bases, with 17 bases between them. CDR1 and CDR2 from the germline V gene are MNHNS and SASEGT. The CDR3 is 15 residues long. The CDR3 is CASDQGRGPYNEQFF. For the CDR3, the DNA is TGTGCCAGTGATCAGGGCAGGGGCCCCTACAATGAGCAGTTCTTC.

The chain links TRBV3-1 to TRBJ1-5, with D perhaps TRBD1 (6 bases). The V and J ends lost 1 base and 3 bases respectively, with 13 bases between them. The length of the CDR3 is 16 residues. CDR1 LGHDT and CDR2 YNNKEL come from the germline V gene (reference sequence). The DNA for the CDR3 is TGTGCCAGCAGCCAAGGGTACAGGGAGTACAATCAGCCCCAGCATTTT. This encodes CASSQGYREYNQPQHF.